The entry that follows covers one TCR beta chain sequence. The target antigen is unknown. The sample originates from a study of T cell responses to AZD1222 COVID-19 vaccine. Study results and limitations: Across spike, vaccine-associated CD4 TCRs were found, dominant at 160-218 and 743-854. As reported, nearly half of all spike-specific TCRs target variant regions that are unmutated.

The assay was immunoSEQ multiplex PCR, and TCRdb's table has in-frame clones only and misses some. The top ten hold 20% to 25% of the sample, which has about 92,000 clones, approximately 91% seen once. CDR1 is MNHEY and CDR2 is SMNVEV in the germline V gene (reference sequence). The V end lost 4 bases, the J end lost 3 bases, and 9 bases lay between the germline ends. CDR3 length: 13 amino acids. This sequence originates from an adult in good health. The specimen comprised peripheral blood, sampled on day 0 of AZD1222 vaccination. The chain combines TRBV27 with TRBJ1-2; D is ambiguous. CDR3 region: CASSYGRHYGYTF. The CDR3 DNA reads TGTGCCAGCAGTTACGGGCGACACTATGGCTACACCTTC.